This TCR beta chain was sequenced in a study of technical replicates of blood from several donors. The junction had 9 bases not matched to a gene; V was cut back by 10 bases and J by 3 bases. Germline assignment: CDR1 ENHRY and CDR2 SYGVKD. The CDR3 covers 15 residues. The method was immunoSEQ multiplex PCR; TCRdb's version includes in-frame clones alone and lacks a portion of them. The sample lists about 61,000 clones, around 87% occurring once. The source is a human donor in good health. Some clones in this sample may be carry-over from other donors' samples. The chain recombines TRBV10-3 with TRBJ1-6; 7 bases align to TRBD1. The sequencing sample was made of PBMCs. CDR3 coding DNA: TGTGCCACTCAACCCGGACAGGTCTATAATTCACCCCTCCACTTT. It translates to CATQPGQVYNSPLHF.